This entry describes one TCR beta chain. Its antigen is undetermined. Template switching, a step in the protocol, added a universal primer site, and cDNA carried unique molecular identifiers. MiXCR, applied by TCRdb to the 5' RACE reads, yields one record per CDR3 protein. In the table there are around 240,000 distinct CDR3 sequences, roughly 7% of which are singletons. The data were obtained in a study of identical twins. Only healthy Caucasians were enrolled as donors. Study findings and constraints: The study found that models underestimated out-of-frame TCR alpha sharing in monozygotic twins. Out-of-frame beta chain sequences displayed weaker excess sharing between twins.

Trimming shortened V by 0 bases and J by 7 bases, and 12 bases separated the two germline ends. Germline-derived CDR1 and CDR2 are LGHNA and YNFKEQ. The CDR3 sequence is 14 residues long. These data were also reused for a study on yellow fever vaccine responses in identical twins.

This clonotype originated in a woman aged 18-29 years in good health. The sequenced sample was memory (CD45RO+) T cells sorted from blood. This rearrangement joins TRBV4-2 to TRBJ1-1; D ambiguous. CDR3 amino acids: CASSQEVRTFEAFF. CDR3 nucleotide sequence: TGTGCCAGCAGCCAAGAAGTCAGAACTTTTGAAGCTTTCTTT.